The rows below give T cell receptor beta chains drawn from one sample of a study of OX40 agonist ivuxolimab in advanced cancers. The assay was immunoSEQ multiplex PCR, and TCRdb's table has in-frame clones only and misses some. Seen here are 80,000 or so clones, around 86% observed once, and the top ten hold under 0.35%. Sequenced material: CD4+ or CD8+ T cells sorted from blood, taken in a trial of the OX40 agonist ivuxolimab. The receptors were gathered from an adult with an advanced solid tumor such as melanoma, head and neck, liver or kidney cancer. The CDR3 runs from the conserved cysteine through the conserved F or W. The order of the fields is V gene, J gene, CDR3 protein.

TRBV5-4	TRBJ1-2	CASSQDRLGYTF
TRBV5-1	TRBJ2-5	CASSLQMAETQYF
TRBV5-8	TRBJ1-2	CASSLAGPSNYGYTF
TRBV20-1	TRBJ2-7	CSAPSLVEQYF
TRBV5-6	TRBJ2-2	CASSRQAITGELFF
TRBV11-3	TRBJ2-2	CASSFQGTGRTGELFF
TRBV28	TRBJ2-7	CASSLTSGRREQYF
TRBV7-7	TRBJ2-5	CASSLGGLAGNQETQYF
TRBV28	TRBJ2-6	CASSLFYRGDSGANVLTF
TRBV18	TRBJ1-2	CASSPDNYGYTF
TRBV7-9	TRBJ1-4	CASSLAPTNEKLFF
TRBV5-1	TRBJ1-1	CASGATGGMNTEAFF
TRBV5-6	TRBJ1-5	CASSTRRYSNQPQHF
TRBV11-1	TRBJ1-2	CASSLSDRGYGYTF
TRBV7-2	TRBJ1-2	CASSPGRWGDRGYTF
TRBV7-9	TRBJ2-1	CASSLAGGRGNNEQFF
TRBV18	TRBJ2-3	CASSSRNGLSTDTQYF
TRBV5-5	TRBJ1-6	CASSAGTGDSPLHF
TRBV6-5	TRBJ1-3	CASKLSGSGNTIYF
TRBV2	TRBJ1-4	CASRPQGYPSEKLFF
TRBV20-1	TRBJ2-7	CSAPATNEQYF
TRBV29-1	TRBJ1-5	CSVVSGQYQPQHF
TRBV18	TRBJ2-5	CASSPPTGQETQYF
TRBV9	TRBJ1-3	CASTVGFRGNTIYF
TRBV4-1	TRBJ1-1	CASSHNALRGRGKDTEAFF
TRBV6-6	TRBJ2-7	CASSLQGYEQYF
TRBV5-6	TRBJ1-1	CASSPYGHTEAFF
TRBV27	TRBJ1-6	CASGPRDTNSPLHF
TRBV6-4	TRBJ2-1	CASSDSRRGGYNEQFF
TRBV10-3	TRBJ1-5	CAISRVPVHQPQHF
TRBV19	TRBJ1-2	CASSILGQTYGYTF
TRBV6-6	TRBJ1-5	CASSSELGYNQPQHF
TRBV5-1	TRBJ1-4	CASSSGGPATNEKLFF
TRBV19	TRBJ2-3	CASSPRTGAADTQYF
TRBV15	TRBJ2-5	CATSREGTQYF
TRBV28	TRBJ1-1	CASRQTGTGRTEAFF
TRBV6-5	TRBJ1-2	CASSSGGRNYGYTF
TRBV7-9	TRBJ2-1	CASSQGDNEQFF
TRBV2	TRBJ1-1	CASIYGTYTEAFF
TRBV9	TRBJ1-1	CASSVTGVMNTEAFF
TRBV19	TRBJ2-5	CASSVGYRGGETQYF
TRBV10-3	TRBJ1-1	CAISESVREGSEAFF
TRBV19	TRBJ2-1	CASSMWRSYNEQFF
TRBV18	TRBJ1-2	CASSPDRGSNYGYTF
TRBV4-1	TRBJ2-7	CASSQEPGPTTYEQYF
TRBV28	TRBJ2-1	CASSDIAGGPYNEQFF
TRBV28	TRBJ1-1	CASSGPGDSNTEAFF
TRBV19	TRBJ1-1	CASTVRDIEVNTEAFF
TRBV7-6	TRBJ2-7	CASSSAVSSYEQYF
TRBV30	TRBJ1-1	CAWSRGSNTEAFF
TRBV29-1	TRBJ1-3	CSVVTVGNTIYF
TRBV5-1	TRBJ1-6	CASSLDSANSPLHF
TRBV29-1	TRBJ2-5	CSVGRETQYF